This T cell receptor (beta chain) was identified in a study of shared clonotypes between healthy human individuals. The CDR3 is 12 amino acids. CDR1 is SGHDT and CDR2 is YYEEEE in the germline V gene. Trimming took 2 bases from V and 9 from J; bases not matched to a gene: 2. Data came from immunoSEQ multiplex PCR; TCRdb stores just in-frame clones and leaves some out. The sample lists around 1,000,000 clones, about 80% occurring once. The chain employs TRBV5-6 and TRBJ2-1; 7 bases line up with TRBD2. The receptor's source is a man between 18 and 35 years old in good health. Some clones in this sample may be carry-over from other donors' samples. The sequencing sample was made of memory CD4+ T cells from PBMCs. Subset described: CD45RA-negative fraction. For the CDR3, the DNA is TGTGCCAGCAGCTTCAGCGGGGCTGAGCAGTTCTTC. The encoded protein is CASSFSGAEQFF.